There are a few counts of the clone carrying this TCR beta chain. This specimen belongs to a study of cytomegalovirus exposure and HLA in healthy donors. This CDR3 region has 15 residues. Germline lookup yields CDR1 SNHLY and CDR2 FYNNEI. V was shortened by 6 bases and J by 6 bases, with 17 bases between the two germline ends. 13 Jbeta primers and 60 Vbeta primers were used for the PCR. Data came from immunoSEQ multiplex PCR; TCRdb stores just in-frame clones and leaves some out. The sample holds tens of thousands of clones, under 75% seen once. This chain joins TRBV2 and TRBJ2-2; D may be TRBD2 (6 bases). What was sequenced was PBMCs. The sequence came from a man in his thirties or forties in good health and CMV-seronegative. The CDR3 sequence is CASSRATSTPGELFF. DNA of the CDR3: TGTGCCAGCAGCCGTGCTACTAGCACCCCCGGGGAGCTGTTTTTT.